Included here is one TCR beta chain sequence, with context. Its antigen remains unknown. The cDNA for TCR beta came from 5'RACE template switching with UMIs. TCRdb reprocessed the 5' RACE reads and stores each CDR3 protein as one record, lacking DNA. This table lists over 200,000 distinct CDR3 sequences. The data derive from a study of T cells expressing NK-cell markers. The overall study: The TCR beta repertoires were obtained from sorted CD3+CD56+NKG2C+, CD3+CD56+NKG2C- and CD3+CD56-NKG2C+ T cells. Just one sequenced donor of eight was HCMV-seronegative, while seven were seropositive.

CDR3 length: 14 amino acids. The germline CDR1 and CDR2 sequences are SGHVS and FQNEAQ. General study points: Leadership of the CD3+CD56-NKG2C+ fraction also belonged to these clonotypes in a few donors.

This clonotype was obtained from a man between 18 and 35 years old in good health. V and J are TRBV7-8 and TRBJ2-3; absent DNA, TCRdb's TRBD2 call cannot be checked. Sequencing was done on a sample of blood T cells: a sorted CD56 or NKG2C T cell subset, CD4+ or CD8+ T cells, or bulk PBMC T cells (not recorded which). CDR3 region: CASSLGRRTDTQYF.